Following are 30 T cell receptor beta chains from one sample sequenced in a study of T cell responses to AZD1222 COVID-19 vaccine. Clones were sequenced by immunoSEQ multiplex PCR, and TCRdb holds only the in-frame ones, with some missing. The sample contains 95,000 to 150,000 clones, around 87% of which appear only once. The specimen was peripheral blood, collected on day 0 of AZD1222 vaccination. Receptor source: an adult in good health.

The CDR3: CASSYKKSGSGNTIYF. CDR3 coding DNA: TGTGCCAGCAGCTACAAAAAGTCAGGCTCTGGAAACACCATATATTTT. The chain recombines TRBV7-9 with TRBJ1-3; D is unclear. CDR1 and CDR2 from the germline V gene are SEHNR and FQNEAQ (reference sequence). Deletions cut 4 bases from V and 0 bases from J, with 13 bases between. The CDR3 runs to 16 residues.

This clone was picked up a small number of times. The gene calls are TRBV30 and TRBJ2-7; D is undetermined. CDR1 is GTSNPN, CDR2 SVGIG, per germline (reference sequence). Trimming took 2 bases from V and 5 from J, leaving 10 bases between them. CDR3 length equals 12 residues. CDR3 residues: CAWSYRGDEQYF. CDR3 nucleotides: TGTGCCTGGAGTTATAGAGGAGACGAGCAGTACTTC.

This chain links TRBV19 with TRBJ1-5, with TRBD1 matching over 9 bases. With 8 bases clipped from V and 7 bases from J, the junction kept 6 bases outside the gene matches. Looked up from germline, CDR1 is LNHDA and CDR2 is SQIVND (reference sequence). The CDR3 runs 13 residues. The chain's CDR3 is CASEDRGNQPQHF. The CDR3, as DNA: TGTGCCAGTGAGGACAGGGGAAACCAGCCCCAGCATTTT.

A few counts support this clone. The chain uses TRBV5-1 and TRBJ1-1, with D perhaps matching TRBD1 (5 bases). Trimming took 3 bases from V and 3 from J, leaving 6 bases between them. The CDR3 is 12 residues long. Germline loops: CDR1 SGHRS, CDR2 YFSETQ. CDR3 DNA sequence: TGCGCCAGCAGCTCAGGGTACACTGAAGCTTTCTTT. Translating it yields CASSSGYTEAFF.

The chain is built from TRBV5-6 and TRBJ1-5; 10 nucleotides agree with TRBD1. The CDR3 spans 14 residues. The germline gives CDR1 SGHDT, CDR2 YYEEEE. The trim removed 3 bases at V and 6 bases at J, leaving 3 bases unmatched. DNA for the CDR3: TGTGCCAGCAGCTACCGGGACAGGGGTCAGCCCCAGCATTTT. Protein sequence: CASSYRDRGQPQHF. The full variable domain, rest sourced from reference TRBV5-6 and TRBJ1-5, is DAGVTQSPTHLIKTRGQQVTLRCSPKSGHDTVSWYQQALGQGPQFIFQYYEEEERQRGNFPDRFSGHQFPNYSSELNVNALLLGDSALYLCASSYRDRGQPQHFGDGTRLSIL.

This CDR3 is CAWSGRNQGDTQYF. DNA of the CDR3: TGTGCCTGGAGTGGGCGGAACCAGGGAGATACGCAGTATTTT. The chain recombines TRBV30 with TRBJ2-3; D might be TRBD1 (5 bases). The CDR3 is 14 amino acids. The V end lost 1 base, the J end lost 5 bases, and 13 bases lay between the germline ends. Germline V gene lookup returns CDR1 GTSNPN and CDR2 SVGIG (reference sequence).

This rearrangement joins TRBV2 to TRBJ2-7; TRBD1 might be the D (5 bases). V lost 11 bases to trimming and J lost 3 bases, with 20 bases between them. CDR1 is SNHLY, CDR2 FYNNEI, per germline. The CDR3 extends over 14 amino acids. The CDR3 is CAARAGHTYYEQYF. The CDR3 nucleotides read TGTGCCGCCCGGGCCGGACACACGTACTACGAGCAGTACTTC.

This clone was seen only a few times. The identical CDR3 is also encoded by other nucleotide sequences in the sample. The chain joins TRBV5-1 to TRBJ2-7, with D unresolved. Looked up from germline, CDR1 is SGHRS and CDR2 is YFSETQ. The CDR3 is made up of 12 amino acids. The ends were cut back, 0 bases at V and 3 bases at J, with 4 bases in the middle. The CDR3 sequence is CASSLEGYEQYF. CDR3 sequence (DNA): TGCGCCAGCAGCTTGGAGGGCTACGAGCAGTACTTC.

The chain uses TRBV11-2 and TRBJ2-7, with 10 bases matching TRBD1. The V gene's germline CDR1 is SGHAT and CDR2 FQNNGV. The CDR3 loop spans 16 amino acids. The V and J ends lost 4 bases and 7 bases, in that order; junction bases with no gene match: 13. The CDR3 nucleotides are TGTGCCAGCAGCTCCATCCGGGACAGGGGACGGAGGGAGCAGTACTTC. Translation gives CASSSIRDRGRREQYF.

This clone has only a few counts. The chain couples TRBV5-1 to TRBJ2-2; TRBD1 matches 7 bases. Germline assignment: CDR1 SGHRS and CDR2 YFSETQ. The length of the CDR3 is 15 residues. J was trimmed by 0 bases and V by 5 bases; bases with no gene match: 4. CDR3 sequence reads: CASRVGQTNTGELFF. The DNA of the CDR3 is TGCGCCAGCAGGGTGGGACAGACGAACACCGGGGAGCTGTTTTTT.

The gene calls are TRBV7-8 and TRBJ1-6, with D uncertain. With 5 bases removed from V and 9 bases from J, the gap between germline ends came to 17 bases. The CDR3 sequence is 15 residues long. The germline CDR1 and CDR2 sequences are SGHVS and FQNEAQ. CDR3 sequence reads: CASSPRRFTGSPLHF. In DNA, the CDR3 is TGTGCCAGCAGCCCTAGACGGTTCACGGGTTCACCCCTCCACTTT.

The V gene is TRBV19, the J gene TRBJ2-7; 11 bases map to TRBD2. CDR3 size: 16 residues. Germline V lookup: CDR1 LNHDA, CDR2 SQIVND (reference sequence). Losses at the gene ends were 5 bases for V and 0 bases for J; bases not matched to a gene: 6. CDR3 in DNA: TGTGCCAGTAGTCCGGGGGGACTAGCGGACTCCTACGAGCAGTACTTC. Protein sequence: CASSPGGLADSYEQYF.

The V gene is TRBV19, the J gene TRBJ2-7, with 9 bases lining up with TRBD1. Losses at the gene ends were 4 bases for V and 0 bases for J; bases not matched to a gene: 4. The V gene's germline CDR1 is LNHDA and CDR2 SQIVND (reference sequence). CDR3 length: 15 amino acids. CDR3 DNA sequence: TGTGCCAGTAGTACGACAGGGGGATACTCCTACGAGCAGTACTTC. Its protein is CASSTTGGYSYEQYF.

V gene TRBV6-5 combines with J gene TRBJ2-7, with D perhaps matching TRBD1 (5 bases). Deletions cut 7 bases from V and 2 bases from J, with 12 bases between. Germline-derived CDR1 and CDR2 are MNHEY and SVGAGI. CDR3 length: 13 residues. The CDR3 bases are TGTGCCAGCACCCCAGGGCCAACCTACGAGCAGTACTTC. Translated, it gives CASTPGPTYEQYF.

The CDR3 is CASSPGTSVYNEQFF. In DNA form, the CDR3 reads TGTGCCAGCAGCCCCGGGACTAGCGTCTACAATGAGCAGTTCTTC. V and J are TRBV7-3 and TRBJ2-1; 10 nucleotides line up with TRBD2. Germline-derived CDR1 and CDR2 are SGHTA and FQGTGA. The CDR3 extends over 15 amino acids. The V segment lost 5 bases and the J segment 3 bases; nucleotides outside the gene matches: 4.

The V and J genes are TRBV28 and TRBJ2-7; 8 bases align to TRBD2. Germline V gene sequence: CDR1 MDHEN, CDR2 SYDVKM. This CDR3 region has 15 residues. With V trimmed by 5 bases and J by 6 bases, 12 bases remained unmatched. This CDR3 is CASSTTGREAGEQYF. The CDR3, as DNA: TGTGCCAGCAGTACTACGGGGCGGGAGGCTGGCGAGCAGTACTTC.

CDR3 DNA sequence: TGTGCCAGCAGCTTAACAGGGCACTCCTACAATGAGCAGTTCTTC. Translated, it gives CASSLTGHSYNEQFF. The chain combines TRBV7-2 with TRBJ2-1; D is perhaps TRBD1 (6 bases). This CDR3 contains 15 residues. Germline CDR1 reads SGHTA; CDR2 reads FQGNSA. Trimming pared 2 bases from V and 0 bases from J, leaving 8 bases between.

As regards this clone: A junction boundary mismatches the germline segment, possibly from a read error. The V gene is TRBV27, the J gene TRBJ2-4; maybe TRBD1 (5 bases). In germline, CDR1 is MNHEY, CDR2 SMNVEV (reference sequence). The CDR3 totals 15 residues. CDR3 protein: CACSLSSGLVDIQYF. CDR3 sequence (DNA): TGTGCCTGCAGTTTATCATCAGGGTTGGTGGACATTCAGTACTTC.

V gene TRBV28 combines with J gene TRBJ2-2; the D gene is possibly TRBD1 (7 bases). This CDR3 region has 15 residues. CDR1 and CDR2 (germline): MDHEN, SYDVKM. V lost 6 bases and J lost 3, with 14 bases in between. CDR3 sequence reads: CASRGGQTYTGELFF. Written as DNA, the CDR3 is TGTGCCAGCAGGGGGGGACAGACCTACACCGGGGAGCTGTTTTTT. Drawing the rest from reference TRBV28 and TRBJ2-2, the complete variable domain is DVKVTQSSRYLVKRTGEKVFLECVQDMDHENMFWYRQDPGLGLRLIYFSYDVKMKEKGDIPEGYSVSREKKERFSLILESASTNQTSMYLCASRGGQTYTGELFFGEGSRLTVL.

V and J are TRBV3-1 (or the pseudogene TRBV3-2) and TRBJ2-1, with 8 bases matching TRBD2. The V segment lost 3 bases and the J segment 8 bases; nucleotides outside the gene matches: 9. The CDR3 runs 15 residues. CDR1 and CDR2 from the germline V gene are LGHDT and YNNKEL (reference sequence). The CDR3 bases are TGTGCCAGCAGCCACATGACTAGCGCTGGGGATGAGCAGTTCTTC. Translating it yields CASSHMTSAGDEQFF.

This chain links TRBV29-1 with TRBJ2-3, with TRBD2 as a possible D gene (5 bases). Trimming stripped 1 base from V and 4 bases from J, with 15 bases between. This CDR3 region has 15 residues. Looked up from germline, CDR1 is SQVTM and CDR2 is ANQGSEA. The CDR3 is CSVEGPLGLPDTQYF. As DNA, the CDR3 is TGCAGCGTTGAAGGGCCACTAGGGTTGCCAGATACGCAGTATTTT.

The J gene is TRBJ2-2, the V gene TRBV2; 16 positions match TRBD2. This CDR3 comprises 19 residues. CDR1 is SNHLY and CDR2 is FYNNEI in the germline V gene. V lost 6 bases and J lost 6; bases outside the gene matches: 13. DNA for the CDR3: TGTGCCAGCAGCCAACCCCTGGGACTAGCGGGGGGGACAGCCGGGGAGCTGTTTTTT. Its protein product is CASSQPLGLAGGTAGELFF.

For this clone: The junction differs from germline at one of its ends, possibly a read error. The chain is built from TRBV7-7 and TRBJ2-1, with unresolved D. The germline V gene has CDR1 SSHAT and CDR2 FNYEAQ (reference sequence). The CDR3 contains 15 residues. The CDR3 sequence is CASSRTPDSYNEQFF. CDR3 coding DNA: TGTGCTAGCAGTCGGACCCCGGACTCCTACAATGAGCAGTTCTTC.

J is TRBJ1-4 and V is TRBV7-9; D gene ambiguous. Trimming took 1 base from V and 6 from J, leaving 12 bases between them. CDR3 length equals 15 residues. CDR1 is SEHNR, CDR2 FQNEAQ, per germline (reference sequence). The CDR3 loop reads CASSLGGSFYEKLFF. The CDR3 DNA reads TGTGCCAGCAGCTTAGGCGGCAGTTTCTATGAAAAACTGTTTTTT.

This chain uses TRBV6-5 with TRBJ2-7; D is possibly TRBD1 (5 bases). V lost 7 bases, J lost 6 bases, and 16 bases lay in between. This CDR3 spans 13 amino acids. Germline CDR1 and CDR2: MNHEY and SVGAGI. CDR3 protein: CASTLLDGAEQYF. The CDR3 bases are TGTGCCAGCACCCTGCTGGATGGGGCCGAGCAGTACTTC.

The chain has TRBV3-1 (or the pseudogene TRBV3-2) and TRBJ2-5, with D possibly being TRBD1 or TRBD2 (5 bases each). Per the germline V gene, CDR1 is LGHDT and CDR2 is YNNKEL (reference sequence). This CDR3 region has 15 residues. V was shortened by 3 bases and J by 7 bases, with 18 bases between the two germline ends. Written as DNA, the CDR3 is TGTGCCAGCAGCCACCTAGCAGGGATACGGGGGACCCAGTACTTC. Translation: CASSHLAGIRGTQYF.

The chain uses TRBV7-2 and TRBJ2-1; maybe TRBD2 (5 bases). Trimming removed 4 bases from V and 0 bases from J, with 10 bases in between. The length of the CDR3 is 15 residues. Germline V lookup: CDR1 SGHTA, CDR2 FQGNSA. CDR3 loop: CASSWKRNSYNEQFF. The CDR3 DNA reads as TGTGCCAGCAGCTGGAAGCGGAACTCCTACAATGAGCAGTTCTTC.

The chain employs TRBV7-2 and TRBJ2-7, with 7 bases that match TRBD1. CDR1 SGHTA and CDR2 FQGNSA come from the germline V gene. This CDR3 is built from 13 residues. J was trimmed by 3 bases and V by 5 bases; bases with no gene match: 4. The CDR3 loop is CASSARQGYEQYF. The CDR3 bases are TGTGCCAGCAGCGCCCGACAGGGCTACGAGCAGTACTTC.

The CDR3 region is CASSYSKRGLPYEQYF. The CDR3 bases are TGTGCCAGCAGTTACTCGAAGCGAGGACTGCCCTACGAGCAGTACTTC. V gene TRBV6-2 or TRBV6-3 combines with J gene TRBJ2-7; possibly TRBD2 for D (5 bases). This CDR3 is 16 amino acids long. Trimming shortened V by 0 bases and J by 2 bases, and 14 bases separated the two germline ends. CDR1 and CDR2 from the germline V gene are MNHEY and SVGEGT.

CDR3 loop: CASSQQGAGYTF. The CDR3 region has the DNA TGTGCCAGCAGCCAGCAGGGGGCGGGCTACACCTTC. The chain joins TRBV3-1 (or the pseudogene TRBV3-2) to TRBJ1-2; TRBD1 matches 8 bases. V was clipped by 3 bases and J by 8 bases; unmatched bases: 2. CDR1 is LGHDT, CDR2 YNNKEL, per germline (reference sequence). The CDR3 spans 12 residues.